A single sample gave rise to the 10 T cell receptor beta chains below, sequenced in a study of neoadjuvant anti-PD-1 for oral cavity cancer. TCRdb's table, derived via immunoSEQ multiplex PCR, lists solely in-frame clones and lacks some. The sample has under 15,000 clones, 55% to 70% seen once; the top ten hold under 7.5%. The material was tumor tissue, obtained before nivolumab (anti-PD-1) treatment. The receptors derive from a person aged 40 to 85 with oral cavity squamous cell carcinoma. The donor label of this sample is uncertain.

The J gene is TRBJ2-7, the V gene TRBV21-1; the D segment call TRBD1 is taken from the table without a DNA check. TRBV21-1 counts as a pseudogene. The CDR3 is made up of 15 amino acids. CDR3 nucleotide sequence: TGTGCCAGCAGCAAAGATACAGGGGGCGCCCACGAGCAGTACTTC. It codes for CASSKDTGGAHEQYF.

This clone was picked up one time. The rearrangement joins TRBV14 to TRBJ2-1; 15 bases align to TRBD2. Germline values: CDR1 SGHDN, CDR2 FVKESK. After removal of 2 bases from V and 4 bases from J, the junction contained 12 bases not matched to a gene. The CDR3 runs to 20 residues. CDR3 bases: TGTGCCAGCAGCCAAAGGGATTTGGGACTAGCGGGAGGCCTGTACAATGAGCAGTTCTTC. Its translation: CASSQRDLGLAGGLYNEQFF.

This clone appeared a single time. The J gene is TRBJ2-2, the V gene TRBV5-4; TRBD2 matches 8 bases. CDR3 size: 15 residues. Germline CDR1 is SGHNT and CDR2 is YYREEE (reference sequence). The trim removed 4 bases at V and 6 bases at J, leaving 8 bases unmatched. The CDR3 nucleotides read TGTGCCAGCAGCACCATAGCGGGAATCGCCGGGGAGCTGTTTTTT. Translation gives CASSTIAGIAGELFF.

The V call is TRBV19, the J call TRBJ2-7, with 12 positions matching TRBD1. The ends lost 5 bases at V and 4 bases at J; junction bases unmatched: 6. CDR1 LNHDA and CDR2 SQIVND come from the germline V gene (reference sequence). CDR3 length: 15 amino acids. The CDR3 here is CASSPRDRGLYEQYF. The CDR3 DNA reads TGTGCCAGTAGTCCCCGGGACAGGGGGCTATACGAGCAGTACTTC. Drawing the rest from reference TRBV19 and TRBJ2-7, the complete variable domain is DGGITQSPKYLFRKEGQNVTLSCEQNLNHDAMYWYRQDPGQGLRLIYYSQIVNDFQKGDIAEGYSVSREKKESFPLTVTSAQKNPTAFYLCASSPRDRGLYEQYFGPGTRLTVT.

This clone was observed a single time. The chain joins TRBV7-9 to TRBJ1-2; no definite D call. Germline CDR1 and CDR2: SEHNR and FQNEAQ (reference sequence). This CDR3 has 13 amino acids. The V and J ends lost 1 base and 7 bases respectively, with 10 bases between them. CDR3 loop: CASSLGGISGYTF. The DNA for the CDR3 is TGTGCCAGCAGCTTAGGTGGGATTAGTGGCTACACCTTC.

Only a few counts were recorded for this clone. The chain couples TRBV5-4 to TRBJ1-1; D unresolved. Germline V lookup: CDR1 SGHNT, CDR2 YYREEE (reference sequence). CDR3 length: 14 residues. V was pared by 7 bases and J by 0 bases, with 13 bases between. The CDR3 nucleotides are TGTGCCAGCCGTGAGATAGACATGAACACTGAAGCTTTCTTT. Its translation: CASREIDMNTEAFF.

The rearrangement joins TRBV2 to TRBJ2-1; no clear D gene. V was clipped by 3 bases and J by 0 bases, with 9 bases between them. Germline CDR1 reads SNHLY; CDR2 reads FYNNEI. This CDR3 spans 15 amino acids. The CDR3 protein is CASSDRTLSYNEQFF. The CDR3 DNA is TGTGCCAGCAGTGACAGGACCCTCTCCTACAATGAGCAGTTCTTC.

The chain employs TRBV18 and TRBJ2-7; 8 bases fit TRBD2. The CDR3 covers 15 residues. Losses at the gene ends were 2 bases for V and 3 bases for J; bases not matched to a gene: 6. CDR1 and CDR2 (germline): KGHSH, LQKENI. The DNA for the CDR3 is TGTGCCAGCTCACCAAGGAGCGGGAGAAGCTACGAGCAGTACTTC. Translating it yields CASSPRSGRSYEQYF.

This clone was seen a few times. V gene TRBV10-3 combines with J gene TRBJ1-6; TRBD1 is a possible D gene (6 bases). Germline V CDR1 and CDR2: ENHRY, SYGVKD. The CDR3 runs to 14 residues. The V end was cut by 2 bases, the J end by 4 bases, with 6 bases between. CDR3 region: CAISEGQYNSPLHF. CDR3 nucleotide sequence: TGTGCCATCAGTGAGGGACAGTATAATTCACCCCTCCACTTT.

The chain carries TRBV29-1 and TRBJ2-7, with D possibly matching TRBD2 (5 bases). Trimming stripped 5 bases from V and 2 bases from J, with 10 bases between. Germline V gene data show CDR1 as SQVTM and CDR2 as ANQGSEA. The CDR3 extends over 12 amino acids. In DNA, the CDR3 is TGCAGCGTTTCTTGGGGAGCCTACGAGCAGTACTTC. Amino acid sequence: CSVSWGAYEQYF.